Following are 5 T cell receptor beta chains from one sample sequenced in a study of blood T cell repertoires in COVID-19. TCRdb keeps only in-frame clones here, not all; method: immunoSEQ multiplex PCR. This table has 100,000 or so clones, roughly 84% appearing once. The sample was peripheral blood. All receptors come from a man in his 70s with active or convalescent COVID-19.

The chain couples TRBV10-3 to TRBJ1-2, with unresolved D. The germline V gene has CDR1 ENHRY and CDR2 SYGVKD. The V end lost 4 bases, the J end lost 5 bases, and 11 bases lay between the germline ends. The CDR3 has 13 amino acids. CDR3 DNA: TGTGCCATCAGTGGGGCAGTCAATTATGGCTACACCTTC. Its translation: CAISGAVNYGYTF.

The chain has TRBV5-1 and TRBJ2-3; 9 bases line up with TRBD1. CDR1 SGHRS and CDR2 YFSETQ come from the germline V gene. The junction had 11 bases not matched to a gene; V was cut back by 2 bases and J by 1 base. The CDR3 runs 18 residues. CDR3: CASSFLAGQGLGTDTQYF. The CDR3 DNA reads TGCGCCAGCAGCTTTTTGGCGGGACAGGGCCTTGGCACAGATACGCAGTATTTT.

This chain joins TRBV11-2 and TRBJ2-1, with 7 bases that match TRBD2. The CDR3 sequence is 16 residues long. CDR1 and CDR2 (germline): SGHAT, FQNNGV. V lost 1 base, J lost 5 bases, and 8 bases stayed unmatched. CDR3 amino acids: CASSLVLGGGNNEQFF. The CDR3 coding sequence is TGTGCCAGCAGCTTAGTCCTCGGCGGGGGTAACAATGAGCAGTTCTTC.

This chain connects TRBV11-2 to TRBJ1-5; possibly TRBD1 for D (6 bases). Germline V CDR1 and CDR2: SGHAT, FQNNGV. The CDR3 sequence is 16 residues long. Trimming stripped 1 base from V and 0 bases from J, with 10 bases between. The CDR3 reads CASSLGTAYSNQPQHF. In nucleotides, the CDR3 is TGTGCCAGCAGCTTAGGGACAGCTTATAGCAATCAGCCCCAGCATTTT.

This chain uses TRBV6-6 with TRBJ2-6; 8 nucleotides align to TRBD1. The V segment lost 4 bases and the J segment 2 bases; nucleotides outside the gene matches: 4. This CDR3 comprises 16 residues. In germline, CDR1 is MNHNY, CDR2 SVGAGI (reference sequence). CDR3 bases: TGTGCCAGCAGTTTACAGGGGGTGGCTGGGGCCAACGTCCTGACTTTC. Translation: CASSLQGVAGANVLTF.